Presented here are 9 T cell receptor beta chains from one specimen sequenced in a study of regulatory T cells in long-lasting Graves disease. For TCR beta, libraries came from iRepertoire HTBI primers and Arm-PCR of CDR3 regions. Via MiXCR, TCRdb re-called the multiplex PCR reads, giving one row per CDR3 protein. The data show about 450,000 distinct CDR3 sequences, 11% to 15% seen once. The time point denotes: newly diagnosed GD, antithyroid drugs for less than 3 months. There was RNA extracted from PBMCs, and the TCR library was made from it. This same sample was also taken into another study, of T cells in Graves' hyperthyroidism and ophthalmopathy.

The starting material was peripheral blood mononuclear cells (PBMCs), obtained at new diagnosis, from a patient treated with antithyroid drugs. These receptors originate from a woman aged 50 to 60 with Graves disease.

Notes on this clonotype: An end of the junction differs from the germline gene, which may be a read error. The J gene is TRBJ2-1, the V gene TRBV2; maybe TRBD1 (6 bases). The germline gives CDR1 SNHLY, CDR2 FYNNEI. CDR3 length: 15 residues. The CDR3 spells CTSTIEGGPYNEQFF. DNA for the CDR3: TGTACCAGCACCATCGAAGGGGGTCCCTACAATGAGCAGTTCTTC.

This clonotype appeared many times. This chain connects TRBV20-1 to TRBJ2-7; TRBD1 or TRBD2 may be the D gene (5 bases each). The ends were cut back, 4 bases at V and 3 bases at J, with 16 bases in the middle. The CDR3 runs to 14 residues. From germline, CDR1 is DFQATT and CDR2 SNEGSKA (reference sequence). CDR3: CSATGDAADYEQYF. CDR3 coding DNA: TGCAGTGCTACTGGGGACGCCGCTGACTACGAGCAGTACTTC.

This clonotype was counted many times. This chain links TRBV5-1 with TRBJ2-3, with 7 bases lining up with TRBD2. Germline CDR1 reads SGHRS; CDR2 reads YFSETQ. There are 16 residues in the CDR3. V was pared by 4 bases and J by 2 bases, with 10 bases of the junction left unmatched. The CDR3 sequence is CASSTTTGGITDTQYF. Here the CDR3 DNA reads TGCGCCAGCAGCACCACGACCGGGGGGATCACAGATACGCAGTATTTT.

Notes on this clonotype: A much larger clone lies one base from this, so it may be a read error. The chain has TRBV28 and TRBJ2-3; 7 bases agree with TRBD1. The germline CDR1 and CDR2 sequences are MDHEN and SYDVKM. The CDR3 has 15 amino acids. The CDR3 loop reads CANSLHGTVIDTQYF. CDR3 sequence (DNA): TGTGCCAACAGTTTACACGGGACAGTGATAGATACGCAGTATTTT.

This clonotype was seen repeatedly, ten times or more. The chain joins TRBV2 to TRBJ1-5, with 7 bases that match TRBD1. V shed 7 bases and J 6 bases; nucleotides not matched to a gene: 9. Germline CDR1 SNHLY, CDR2 FYNNEI. The CDR3 is made up of 14 amino acids. CDR3 sequence (DNA): TGTGCCAGCACCATAGACAGGGTTGGTCAGCCCCAGCATTTT. It encodes CASTIDRVGQPQHF. The whole variable domain, filled in from reference TRBV2 and TRBJ1-5, reads EPEVTQTPSHQVTQMGQEVILRCVPISNHLYFYWYRQILGQKVEFLVSFYNNEISEKSEIFDDQFSVERPDGSNFTLKIRSTKLEDSAMYFCASTIDRVGQPQHFGDGTRLSIL.

The sample holds many counts of this clonotype. The V call is TRBV2, the J call TRBJ2-1; possibly TRBD1 or TRBD2 for D (5 bases each). Germline values: CDR1 SNHLY, CDR2 FYNNEI. The CDR3 covers 14 residues. Trimming left V 8 bases short and J 5 bases short, with 16 bases between. The CDR3 here is CASVRDQGNNEQFF. Here the CDR3 DNA reads TGTGCCAGCGTTAGGGACCAGGGAAACAATGAGCAGTTCTTC.

This clonotype appeared a few times. This chain uses TRBV7-3 with TRBJ2-3; TRBD2 agrees at 11 bases. Trimming removed 5 bases from V and 7 bases from J; junction bases left unmatched: 5. Germline V gene lookup returns CDR1 SGHTA and CDR2 FQGTGA. The CDR3 is 14 residues long. CDR3 protein: CASSITSGGNTQYF. CDR3 nucleotides: TGTGCCAGCAGCATTACTAGCGGGGGTAATACGCAGTATTTT.

This clonotype came up many times. V gene TRBV5-1 combines with J gene TRBJ1-1; 7 bases agree with TRBD1. Trimming took 6 bases from V and 4 from J; bases not matched to a gene: 15. This CDR3 has 16 amino acids. Germline V gene data show CDR1 as SGHRS and CDR2 as YFSETQ. The CDR3 DNA follows: TGCGCCAGCAACCCCGGACAGGTAATAGGGGCCACTGAAGCTTTCTTT. Amino acid sequence: CASNPGQVIGATEAFF.

This clonotype was recorded many times. The rearrangement links TRBV2 to TRBJ2-1; D unclear. CDR1 is SNHLY and CDR2 is FYNNEI in the germline V gene. CDR3 length equals 16 residues. V lost 4 bases and J 0 bases, leaving 13 bases between the germline ends. The CDR3 loop is CASSGFGVSSYNEQFF. Written as DNA, the CDR3 is TGTGCCAGCAGTGGGTTTGGTGTGAGCTCCTACAATGAGCAGTTCTTC.